The subject of this entry is one TCR beta chain. In the authors' workflow: By means of reference gene primer amplification, nucleated cell counts were estimated. The assay was immunoSEQ multiplex PCR, and TCRdb's table has in-frame clones only and misses some. Clone size and the V and J calls come from that table; the DNA yielded D and trimming. The table has about 480,000 clones, around 89% seen once. This sample is part of a study of blood T cell repertoires in COVID-19. Turning to the study itself: The United States, Italy and Spain were the sources of the acute and convalescent COVID-19 samples. The cDNA or gDNA used as material had been derived from T cells, B-cell-depleted T cells, or PBMCs.

Germline loops: CDR1 SGHTA, CDR2 FQGNSA. This CDR3 contains 15 residues. Losses at the gene ends were 3 bases for V and 2 bases for J; bases not matched to a gene: 5. The source of this sequence is a woman in her twenties or thirties with acute or convalescent COVID-19. The chain joins TRBV7-2 to TRBJ2-3, with TRBD1 identical over 7 bases. Sequencing was carried out using peripheral blood. CDR3 in amino acids: CASSLVDRATDTQYF. Written as DNA, the CDR3 is TGTGCCAGCAGCTTGGTAGACAGGGCCACAGATACGCAGTATTTT.